A single sample is the source of the 3 T cell receptor beta chains below, sequenced in a study of T cells in Graves' hyperthyroidism and ophthalmopathy. RNA transcripts were the template for amplifying TCR beta CDR3 regions. First-round RT-PCR of the TCR CDR3 relied on the HTBI primer set. TCRdb recomputed calls from the multiplex PCR reads with MiXCR, one row per CDR3 protein. The sample contains roughly 630,000 distinct CDR3 sequences, approximately 14% of which appear only once. Sequenced sample: blood. These receptors were obtained from a woman aged 25 to 39 with Graves' hyperthyroidism.

This clonotype was seen many times. CDR3 sequence: CASSFGGHYNEQFF. The CDR3 DNA reads TGTGCCAGCAGCTTCGGGGGCCACTACAATGAGCAGTTCTTC. This chain uses TRBV7-9 with TRBJ2-1; D is possibly TRBD1 or TRBD2 (6 bases each). Germline lookup yields CDR1 SEHNR and CDR2 FQNEAQ (reference sequence). Between the trimmed V and J ends, which lost 3 bases and 3 bases, there was a span of 9 bases. The CDR3 runs 14 residues. Full variable domain (remainder filled in from reference TRBV7-9 and TRBJ2-1): DTGVSQNPRHKITKRGQNVTFRCDPISEHNRLYWYRQTLGQGPEFLTYFQNEAQLEKSRLLSDRFSAERPKGSFSTLEIQRTEQGDSAMYLCASSFGGHYNEQFFGPGTRLTVL.

This clonotype has more than one count but fewer than ten. This sequence joins TRBV5-8 and TRBJ2-7, with D possibly matching TRBD2 (5 bases). CDR3 length: 13 residues. Germline V gene data show CDR1 as SGHTS and CDR2 as YDEGEE. The germline V and J ends were trimmed by 4 bases and 3 bases, with 11 bases remaining between them. Written as DNA, the CDR3 is TGTGCCAGCAGCGTCGGAGGCCACTACGAGCAGTACTTC. As protein: CASSVGGHYEQYF.

On this clonotype itself: The junction and the germline gene differ at one end; a read error may be behind it. The chain carries TRBV27 and TRBJ2-7, with 14 bases that match TRBD2. There are 20 residues in the CDR3. The germline gives CDR1 MNHEY, CDR2 SMNVEV (reference sequence). Here the CDR3 reads CASSPLTGTSGSIGLYGQYF. As DNA, the CDR3 is TGTGCCAGCAGTCCCCTGACCGGGACTAGCGGGAGTATTGGGCTGTACGGGCAGTACTTC.